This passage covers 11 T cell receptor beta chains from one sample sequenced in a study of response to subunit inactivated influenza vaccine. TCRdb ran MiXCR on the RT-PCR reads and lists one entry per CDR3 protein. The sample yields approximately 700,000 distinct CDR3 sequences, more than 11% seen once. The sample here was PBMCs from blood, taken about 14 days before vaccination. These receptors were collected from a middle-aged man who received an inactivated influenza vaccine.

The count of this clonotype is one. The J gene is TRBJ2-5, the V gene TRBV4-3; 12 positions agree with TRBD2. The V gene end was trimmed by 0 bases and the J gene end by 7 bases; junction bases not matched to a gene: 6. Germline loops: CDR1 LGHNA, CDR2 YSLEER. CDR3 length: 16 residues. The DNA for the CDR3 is TGCGCCAGCAGCCAAGACGCACTAGCGGGGGGAGGGACCCAGTACTTC. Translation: CASSQDALAGGGTQYF.

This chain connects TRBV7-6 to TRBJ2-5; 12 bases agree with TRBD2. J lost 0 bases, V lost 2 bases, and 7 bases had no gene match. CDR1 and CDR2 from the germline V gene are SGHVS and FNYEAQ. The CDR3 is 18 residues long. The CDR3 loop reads CASSLRLAGGWYQETQYF. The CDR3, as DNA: TGTGCCAGCAGCTTAAGGCTAGCGGGGGGGTGGTACCAAGAGACCCAGTACTTC.

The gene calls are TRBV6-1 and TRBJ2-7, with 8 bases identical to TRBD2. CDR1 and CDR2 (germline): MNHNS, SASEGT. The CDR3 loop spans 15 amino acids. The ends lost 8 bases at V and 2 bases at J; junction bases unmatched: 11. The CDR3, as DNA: TGTGCCAGCGGCATCCGGGGGGGGCACGCCTACGAGCAGTACTTC. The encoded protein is CASGIRGGHAYEQYF.

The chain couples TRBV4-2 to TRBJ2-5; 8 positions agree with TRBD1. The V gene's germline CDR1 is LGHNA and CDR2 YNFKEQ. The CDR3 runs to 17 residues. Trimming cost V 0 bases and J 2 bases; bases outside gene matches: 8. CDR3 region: CASSQDPGQVPQETQYF. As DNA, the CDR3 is TGTGCCAGCAGCCAAGATCCGGGACAGGTGCCACAAGAGACCCAGTACTTC.

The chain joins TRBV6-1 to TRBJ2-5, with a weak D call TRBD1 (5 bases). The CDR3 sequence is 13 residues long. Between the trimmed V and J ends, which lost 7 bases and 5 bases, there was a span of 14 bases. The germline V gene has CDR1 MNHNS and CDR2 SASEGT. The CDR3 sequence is CASMGSGYETQYF. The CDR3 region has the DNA TGTGCCAGCATGGGGTCAGGGTACGAGACCCAGTACTTC.

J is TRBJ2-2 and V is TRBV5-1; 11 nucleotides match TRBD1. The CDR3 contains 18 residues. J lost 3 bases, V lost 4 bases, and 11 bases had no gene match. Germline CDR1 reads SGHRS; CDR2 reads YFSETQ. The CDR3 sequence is CASSPAPGQGAHTGELFF. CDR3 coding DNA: TGCGCCAGCAGCCCCGCCCCCGGACAGGGGGCTCACACCGGGGAGCTGTTTTTT.

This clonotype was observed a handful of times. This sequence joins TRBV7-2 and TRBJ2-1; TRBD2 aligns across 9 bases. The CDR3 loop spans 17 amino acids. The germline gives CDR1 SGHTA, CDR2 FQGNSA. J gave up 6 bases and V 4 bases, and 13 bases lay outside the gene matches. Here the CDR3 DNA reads TGTGCCAGCAGCTCCTTAGCGGGGGTCTTCAATTTCAATGAGCAGTTCTTC. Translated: CASSSLAGVFNFNEQFF.

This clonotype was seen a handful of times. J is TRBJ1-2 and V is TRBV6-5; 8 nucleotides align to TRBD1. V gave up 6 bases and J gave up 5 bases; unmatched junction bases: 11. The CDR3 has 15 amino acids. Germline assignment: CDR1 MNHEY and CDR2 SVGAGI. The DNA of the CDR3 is TGTGCCAGCAGACTCGGGACAGGACATCCGTATGGCTACACCTTC. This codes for CASRLGTGHPYGYTF.

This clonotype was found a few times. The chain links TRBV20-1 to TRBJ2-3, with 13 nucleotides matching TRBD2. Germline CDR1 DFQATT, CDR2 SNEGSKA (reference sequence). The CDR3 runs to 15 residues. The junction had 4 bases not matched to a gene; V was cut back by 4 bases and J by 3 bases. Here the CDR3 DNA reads TGCAGTGCTACACTAGCGGGAGGGGAGACAGATACGCAGTATTTT. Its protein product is CSATLAGGETDTQYF.

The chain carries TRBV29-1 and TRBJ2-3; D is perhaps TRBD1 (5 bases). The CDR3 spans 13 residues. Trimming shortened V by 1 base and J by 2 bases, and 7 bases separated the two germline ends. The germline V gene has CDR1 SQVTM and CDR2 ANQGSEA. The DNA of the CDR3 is TGCAGCGTTGAAGGCAGGGTCACAGATACGCAGTATTTT. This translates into CSVEGRVTDTQYF.

CDR3 residues: CASSEDRGPYEQYF. CDR3 in DNA: TGTGCCAGCAGTGAGGACAGGGGGCCCTACGAGCAGTACTTC. The rearrangement uses TRBV28 and TRBJ2-7; 11 bases fit TRBD1. Trimming took 5 bases from V and 2 from J; bases not matched to a gene: 2. Germline CDR1 MDHEN, CDR2 SYDVKM. CDR3 length: 14 residues.